The T cell receptor (beta chain) under discussion was sequenced for a study of early T cells in non-severe SARS-CoV-2 infection. Study background: The authors sequenced bulk RNA from unsorted whole blood, leaving chains unpaired.

TCRdb re-called the 5' RACE reads through MiXCR, storing one row per CDR3 protein. The data contain about 110,000 distinct CDR3 sequences, about 12% of them seen just once; the ten biggest clones take up roughly 2.9%. In the case of this clonotype: The target antigen is unknown.

Trimming removed 6 bases at V and 9 bases at J, with 12 bases between. Germline lookup yields CDR1 MDHEN and CDR2 SYDVKM. The CDR3 runs 11 residues. Overall study findings and caveats: Matching results from VDJdb favored anti-spike CD8 responses, leaving private and CD4 specificities undetected.

This sequence originates from an adult who was a healthcare worker with PCR-confirmed SARS-CoV-2 infection or an uninfected control (not recorded which). The chain joins TRBV28 to TRBJ2-7, with D possibly TRBD2 on 5 matching bases. Sequenced: whole blood. The DNA of the CDR3 is TGTGCCAGCAGCCGGGAAGCCGCGCAGTACTTC. It is translated as CASSREAAQYF.